Below are 5 T cell receptor beta chains sequenced from a single sample in a study of glioma-infiltrating T cells. TCR alpha and beta CDR3 regions were amplified from RNA using iRepertoire nested multiplex PCR. TCRdb used MiXCR to reprocess the multiplex PCR reads, holding one entry per CDR3 protein. There are 100,000 to 150,000 distinct CDR3 sequences in the sample; 24% occur only once, and about a quarter lies in the top ten. Sequenced: glioma tissue, nonneoplastic brain tissue, or PBMCs (not recorded which). The receptors derive from a human donor with low-grade glioma or glioblastoma, undergoing nonglioma brain surgery, or in good health (not recorded which).

In its sample, this clonotype was seen a few times. The rearrangement joins TRBV6-9 to TRBJ2-5, with D possibly TRBD1 on 6 matching bases. The germline gives CDR1 MNHGY, CDR2 SVAAGI. V lost 2 bases and J lost 5, with 12 bases in between. The CDR3 runs to 14 residues. The CDR3 bases are TGTGCCAGCAGTTATAGGCAGGGGCGTGAGACCCAGTACTTC. It specifies CASSYRQGRETQYF.

This clonotype was observed a few times. The chain employs TRBV20-1 and TRBJ1-2, with 8 bases matching TRBD1. Trimming cost V 2 bases and J 6 bases; bases outside gene matches: 8. This CDR3 comprises 14 residues. Germline values: CDR1 DFQATT, CDR2 SNEGSKA (reference sequence). The CDR3 loop reads CSARSTGGPDGYTF. CDR3 DNA sequence: TGCAGTGCTAGATCAACAGGGGGTCCAGATGGCTACACCTTC.

This clonotype has a handful of counts. The CDR3 DNA sequence: TGTGCCAGCAGCTTAGATCCTGGAGGGGGGGAAAAACTGTTTTTT. The encoded protein is CASSLDPGGGEKLFF. The chain couples TRBV7-2 to TRBJ1-4, with a possible D match to TRBD1 (6 bases). The germline gives CDR1 SGHTA, CDR2 FQGNSA. This CDR3 contains 15 residues. Between the trimmed V and J ends, which lost 1 base and 8 bases, there was a span of 14 bases.

The rearrangement uses TRBV20-1 and TRBJ2-1; D possibly corresponds to TRBD2 (6 bases). This CDR3 has 15 amino acids. Trimming cost V 1 base and J 4 bases, with 14 bases left between them. Germline CDR1 is DFQATT and CDR2 is SNEGSKA (reference sequence). This CDR3 is CSARGLRGKYNEQFF. In DNA, the CDR3 is TGCAGTGCTAGAGGTCTACGGGGGAAATACAATGAGCAGTTCTTC.

The chain recombines TRBV15 with TRBJ1-2, with 11 bases aligning to TRBD1. The CDR3 is made up of 19 amino acids. CDR1 and CDR2 from the germline V gene are LNHNV and YYDKDF (reference sequence). Losses at the gene ends were 4 bases for V and 6 bases for J; bases not matched to a gene: 19. CDR3 residues: CATSTSRTRSGDRGDGYTF. Written as DNA, the CDR3 is TGTGCCACCAGCACTTCCCGGACGCGATCCGGGGACAGGGGGGATGGCTACACCTTC.